The 21 T cell receptor beta chains reported below all come from one sample, sequenced in a study of blood T cell repertoires in COVID-19. Produced via immunoSEQ multiplex PCR; TCRdb's table is partial and in-frame only. The sample lists 35,000 to 50,000 clones, roughly 89% occurring once. The sequenced sample was peripheral blood. These receptors were collected from a man aged 55-75 years with active COVID-19.

The genes are TRBV5-8 and TRBJ2-1; 8 bases agree with TRBD2. J lost 10 bases, V lost 2 bases, and 11 bases had no gene match. Germline loops: CDR1 SGHTS, CDR2 YDEGEE. The CDR3 is made up of 15 amino acids. CDR3 nucleotide sequence: TGTGCCAGCAGCTTAGTGTCCACTAGCGGATCGGAGCAGTTCTTC. This sequence encodes CASSLVSTSGSEQFF.

V and J are TRBV24-1 and TRBJ1-2; D is unresolved. Germline CDR1 and CDR2: KGHDR and SFDVKD. The CDR3 totals 12 residues. The germline V and J ends were trimmed by 10 bases and 5 bases, with 13 bases remaining between them. DNA of the CDR3: TGTGCCACGTCCCGACGGGATTATGGCTACACCTTC. Protein: CATSRRDYGYTF.

The chain has TRBV5-1 and TRBJ1-4, with TRBD1 matching over 7 bases. The V gene end was trimmed by 6 bases and the J gene end by 7 bases; junction bases not matched to a gene: 12. Germline CDR1 is SGHRS and CDR2 is YFSETQ. The CDR3 covers 15 residues. This chain's CDR3 is CASTLGGTESEKLFF. CDR3 DNA sequence: TGCGCCAGCACCCTTGGGGGGACAGAGAGTGAAAAACTGTTTTTT.

This clone was detected only once. V is TRBV7-2 and J is TRBJ2-2; D is unclear. Trimming stripped 3 bases from V and 0 bases from J, with 5 bases between. The length of the CDR3 is 14 residues. The germline V gene has CDR1 SGHTA and CDR2 FQGNSA. In DNA, the CDR3 is TGTGCCAGCAGCTTCCGCGCGAACACCGGGGAGCTGTTTTTT. It encodes CASSFRANTGELFF. The full variable domain, in which reference TRBV7-2 and TRBJ2-2 provide the parts outside the CDR3, is GAGVSQSPSNKVTEKGKDVELRCDPISGHTALYWYRQSLGQGLEFLIYFQGNSAPDKSGLPSDRFSAERTGGSVSTLTIQRTQQEDSAVYLCASSFRANTGELFFGEGSRLTVL.

The chain links TRBV20-1 to TRBJ2-7; tentative D call: TRBD1 (6 bases). This CDR3 is built from 14 residues. Germline values: CDR1 DFQATT, CDR2 SNEGSKA (reference sequence). V lost 3 bases to trimming and J lost 4 bases, with 16 bases between them. DNA for the CDR3: TGCAGTGCTAGTGATGGGACACGATATTACGAGCAGTACTTC. Amino acid sequence: CSASDGTRYYEQYF.

The J gene is TRBJ1-4, the V gene TRBV9; 7 nucleotides match TRBD1. Germline V gene data show CDR1 as SGDLS and CDR2 as YYNGEE. The CDR3 spans 15 residues. V was pared by 2 bases and J by 3 bases, with 4 bases of the junction left unmatched. The chain's CDR3 is CASSVTGAANEKLFF. The DNA for the CDR3 is TGTGCCAGCAGCGTTACAGGGGCGGCTAATGAAAAACTGTTTTTT.

The rearrangement links TRBV25-1 to TRBJ2-3, with TRBD1 matching over 7 bases. Trimming cost V 4 bases and J 5 bases; bases outside gene matches: 12. Germline CDR1 is MGHDK and CDR2 is SYGVNS. The CDR3 has 16 residues. The CDR3 DNA reads TGTGCCAGCAGTGGGGACAGAGACGACCCACAAGATACGCAGTATTTT. It codes for CASSGDRDDPQDTQYF.

The chain couples TRBV9 to TRBJ2-7; 12 bases fit TRBD2. CDR1 and CDR2 (germline): SGDLS, YYNGEE. The CDR3 loop spans 16 amino acids. Unmatched junction bases numbered 5, after V lost 1 base and J lost 3 bases. In nucleotides, the CDR3 is TGTGCCAGCAGCGTACTACCGACTAGCGGGGGCTACGAGCAGTACTTC. This codes for CASSVLPTSGGYEQYF.

CDR3 DNA sequence: TGTGCCAGCAGGAACGGGGGGAGCAATCAGCCCCAGCATTTT. Translation gives CASRNGGSNQPQHF. The V and J genes are TRBV6-5 and TRBJ1-5; D is perhaps TRBD1 (5 bases). Trimming shortened V by 6 bases and J by 1 base, and 10 bases separated the two germline ends. Germline V lookup: CDR1 MNHEY, CDR2 SVGAGI. The CDR3 extends over 14 amino acids.

This sequence joins TRBV9 and TRBJ2-3, with TRBD2 identical over 10 bases. The CDR3 is made up of 15 amino acids. CDR1 SGDLS and CDR2 YYNGEE come from the germline V gene. V lost 3 bases and J lost 5; bases outside the gene matches: 6. The CDR3 DNA sequence: TGTGCCAGCAGCGAGCGGGGGGGCACAGGAGATACGCAGTATTTT. Its translation: CASSERGGTGDTQYF.

The chain joins TRBV30 to TRBJ2-6; 10 positions agree with TRBD2. Germline CDR1 reads GTSNPN; CDR2 reads SVGIG (reference sequence). V shed 3 bases and J 0 bases; nucleotides not matched to a gene: 5. This CDR3 spans 17 amino acids. The CDR3 sequence is CAWRGSSGSSGANVLTF. In DNA form, the CDR3 reads TGTGCCTGGAGAGGATCTAGCGGGAGCTCTGGGGCCAACGTCCTGACTTTC.

This sequence joins TRBV6-5 and TRBJ2-5, with TRBD1 matching 11 bases. In germline, CDR1 is MNHEY, CDR2 SVGAGI. The ends lost 8 bases at V and 2 bases at J; junction bases unmatched: 4. The CDR3 contains 14 residues. The CDR3 bases are TGTGCCAGCGGTTGGGACAGGGGGCAAGAGACCCAGTACTTC. Translating it yields CASGWDRGQETQYF.

The chain is built from TRBV15 and TRBJ2-7; 7 nucleotides line up with TRBD1. This CDR3 has 16 amino acids. The V gene's germline CDR1 is LNHNV and CDR2 YYDKDF (reference sequence). V was clipped by 1 base and J by 3 bases; unmatched bases: 9. In nucleotides, the CDR3 is TGTGCCACCAGCAGAGTGGGGACAGCGTCGTACTACGAGCAGTACTTC. Translation: CATSRVGTASYYEQYF.

The rearrangement uses TRBV9 and TRBJ2-1; 9 bases agree with TRBD2. The CDR3 extends over 16 amino acids. With 3 bases clipped from V and 5 bases from J, the junction kept 9 bases outside the gene matches. CDR1 and CDR2 (germline): SGDLS, YYNGEE. The CDR3 loop is CASSAPAGGADNEQFF. The DNA for the CDR3 is TGTGCCAGCAGCGCTCCGGCGGGGGGGGCGGACAATGAGCAGTTCTTC.

This clone was seen only once. CDR3 residues: CASSSNRVSGANVLTF. In DNA, the CDR3 is TGTGCCAGCAGCTCGAACAGGGTTTCTGGGGCCAACGTCCTGACTTTC. V is TRBV7-9 and J is TRBJ2-6; a possible D gene is TRBD1 (6 bases). Trimming removed 4 bases at V and 1 base at J, with 11 bases between. This CDR3 contains 16 residues. Germline V gene lookup returns CDR1 SEHNR and CDR2 FQNEAQ (reference sequence).

The chain uses TRBV5-1 and TRBJ1-3; TRBD1 matches 9 bases. The CDR3 consists of 16 residues. CDR1 and CDR2 (germline): SGHRS, YFSETQ. V lost 4 bases and J lost 1; bases outside the gene matches: 6. CDR3 sequence reads: CASSLPTGGSGNTIYF. CDR3 nucleotides: TGCGCCAGCAGCCTTCCGACAGGGGGTTCTGGAAACACCATATATTTT. Using reference TRBV5-1 and TRBJ1-3 for the parts outside the CDR3, the full variable domain is KAGVTQTPRYLIKTRGQQVTLSCSPISGHRSVSWYQQTPGQGLQFLFEYFSETQRNKGNFPGRFSGRQFSNSRSEMNVSTLELGDSALYLCASSLPTGGSGNTIYFGEGSWLTVV.

The chain combines TRBV11-3 with TRBJ2-3, with TRBD2 identical over 11 bases. This CDR3 has 17 residues. Germline V gives CDR1 SGHNT, CDR2 YENEEA. The J segment lost 4 bases and the V segment lost 5 bases, leaving 11 bases of the junction unmatched. CDR3 coding DNA: TGTGCCAGCAGCCCCGCAACTAGCGGGGGTGAAGCAGATACGCAGTATTTT. Amino acids: CASSPATSGGEADTQYF.

The gene calls are TRBV28 and TRBJ2-5; 8 bases are shared with TRBD1. CDR1 and CDR2 from the germline V gene are MDHEN and SYDVKM. CDR3 size: 15 residues. V was clipped by 2 bases and J by 5 bases; unmatched bases: 7. The chain's CDR3 is CASSLADRAGETQYF. The CDR3, as DNA: TGTGCCAGCAGTTTAGCGGACAGGGCGGGGGAGACCCAGTACTTC.

J is TRBJ2-5 and V is TRBV12-5; no firm D call. The CDR3 totals 12 residues. CDR1 is LGHNT and CDR2 is FRNRAP in the germline V gene. V was shortened by 0 bases and J by 5 bases, with 4 bases between the two germline ends. This CDR3 is CASGLVRETQYF. The DNA of the CDR3 is TGTGCTAGTGGTTTGGTACGGGAGACCCAGTACTTC.

The chain links TRBV9 to TRBJ2-7; 13 bases are shared with TRBD2. The CDR3 consists of 14 residues. J gave up 5 bases and V 4 bases, and 3 bases lay outside the gene matches. The germline gives CDR1 SGDLS, CDR2 YYNGEE. DNA for the CDR3: TGTGCCAGCAGCTTTGGACTAGCGGGGGACGAGCAGTACTTC. Amino acid sequence: CASSFGLAGDEQYF.

This chain joins TRBV11-2 and TRBJ1-2; D call uncertain. The CDR3 loop spans 13 amino acids. Germline V gene sequence: CDR1 SGHAT, CDR2 FQNNGV. Trimming stripped 1 base from V and 8 bases from J, with 11 bases between. The CDR3 DNA sequence: TGTGCCAGCAGCTTAGTAGCAGTCGGAGGCTACACCTTC. It specifies CASSLVAVGGYTF.